This T cell receptor beta chain was profiled in a study of blood T cell repertoires in COVID-19. Study summary: T cells, B-cell-depleted T cells, or PBMCs provided the cDNA or gDNA that served as material.

The ends lost 3 bases at V and 7 bases at J; junction bases unmatched: 8. This CDR3 comprises 15 residues. CDR1 and CDR2 (germline): KGHSH, LQKENI. In the study's own analysis: The assay estimated nucleated cells by amplifying reference gene primers. Some clones are missing from TCRdb's copy, which holds only in-frame ones; the method was immunoSEQ multiplex PCR. D and trimming were read from the DNA, whereas the V and J calls and clone size are those reported in that table. This sample has more than 350,000 clones, with more than 70% found just once. The rearrangement links TRBV18 to TRBJ2-7; 11 bases are shared with TRBD2. What was sequenced was peripheral blood. The clonotype comes from a woman under 40 with COVID-19, enrolled during active disease. This chain's CDR3 is CASSPLAGGGEEQYV. CDR3 DNA sequence: TGTGCCAGCTCACCCTTAGCGGGAGGGGGAGAAGAGCAGTACGTC.